This TCR beta chain was recorded in a study of cytomegalovirus exposure and HLA in healthy donors. PCR used 60 Vbeta primers and 13 Jbeta primers. Sequenced by immunoSEQ multiplex PCR; TCRdb stores in-frame clones only, minus some. The sample consists of 90,000 to 120,000 clones, approximately 72% of them appearing once. The length of the CDR3 is 13 residues. Trimming took 5 bases from V and 7 from J, leaving 14 bases between them. The V gene's germline CDR1 is SEHNR and CDR2 FQNEAQ (reference sequence). The rearrangement uses TRBV7-9 and TRBJ1-2; perhaps TRBD1 as D (6 bases). The sequence was collected from a male donor in good health and CMV-seropositive. Source material: PBMCs. This CDR3 is CASSPRQASGYTF. The CDR3 DNA reads as TGTGCCAGCAGCCCACGACAGGCTAGTGGCTACACCTTC.